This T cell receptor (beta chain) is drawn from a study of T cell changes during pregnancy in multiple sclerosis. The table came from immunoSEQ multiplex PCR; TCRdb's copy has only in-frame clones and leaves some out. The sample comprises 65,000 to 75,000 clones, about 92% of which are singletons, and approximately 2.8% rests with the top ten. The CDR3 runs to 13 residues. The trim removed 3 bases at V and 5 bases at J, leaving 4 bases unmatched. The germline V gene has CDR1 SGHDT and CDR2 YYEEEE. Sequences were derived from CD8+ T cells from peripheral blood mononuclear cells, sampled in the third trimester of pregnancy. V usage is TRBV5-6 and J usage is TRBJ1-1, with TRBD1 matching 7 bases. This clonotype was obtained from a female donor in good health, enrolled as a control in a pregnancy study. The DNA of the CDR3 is TGTGCCAGCAGCTATTGGACAGGAACTGAAGCTTTCTTT. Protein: CASSYWTGTEAFF.